This TCR beta chain is from a study of OX40 agonist ivuxolimab in advanced cancers. Study context: Partial responses were achieved by three patients, one with hepatocellular carcinoma and two with cutaneous melanoma.

Study-wide results and caveats: Antigen targets of the expanded peripheral T cells went undetermined.

Sequencing used immunoSEQ multiplex PCR; TCRdb keeps in-frame clones, though not all of them. The sample comprises around 49,000 clones, around 84% of which are singletons, and over 14% rests with the top ten. From germline, CDR1 is SGHNT and CDR2 YENEEA. Trimming cost V 5 bases and J 7 bases, with 14 bases left between them. The length of the CDR3 is 13 residues. The sampling schedule covered blood at baseline, cycle 4 day 1, and cycle 7 day 1. In regard to this clone: The target antigen is unknown.

The chain recombines TRBV11-3 with TRBJ2-5; no clear D gene. This receptor was obtained from an adult with an advanced solid tumor such as melanoma, head and neck, liver or kidney cancer. The sample consisted of CD4+ or CD8+ T cells sorted from blood, taken in a trial of the OX40 agonist ivuxolimab. As DNA, the CDR3 is TGTGCCAGCAGCCCCCCGGGCCCGGGGACCCAGTACTTC. Encoded protein: CASSPPGPGTQYF.